This TCR beta chain appears in the sequencing data of a study of blood T cell repertoires in COVID-19 (dated by TCRdb to about 2020). General notes on the study: Samples from collaborators originated in the United States, Italy and Spain and spanned both the acute and convalescent phases of COVID-19. The material from the prospective study consisted of cDNA or gDNA derived from T cells, B-cell-depleted T cells, or PBMCs. Deeply sampled blood TCRbeta repertoires from subjects exposed to, actively infected with, or recovered from COVID-19 were included in the dataset. The repertoires were released in a freely available public database meant as a resource for research on the immune response to SARS-CoV-2. The samples were drawn from the first 160 participants of the ongoing ImmuneRACE study and from 1,254 subjects provided by 6 global collaborators. Nearly every sample came with metadata listing a de-identified subject ID, COVID-19 status, age in years and sex. Where HLA class I and class II types were available, the types were taken from metadata supplied by the sample provider, not from assay-based typing. Paper-wide results and their limitations: The quantity of clinical and demographic metadata differed by source and by participant and was supplied without curation.

Enrolling through a virtual design, the prospective study's participants ranged in age from roughly 18 to 89 years and lived across 24 United States geographic areas. In the prospective study, participants were assigned to cohorts based on the clinical history participants reported in a screening survey and a study questionnaire. Mobile phlebotomists in the prospective study collected whole blood, serum and a nasopharyngeal or oropharyngeal swab from every participant. Additional blood draws and questionnaires over a 2-month period could optionally be provided by prospective study participants. Before DNA extraction, blood samples from the prospective study were shipped at room temperature or frozen. A note on this clone: Which antigen it targets is not known. No per-base quality is available; no much larger clone lies one base away.

The CDR3 goes from the cysteine to the phenylalanine over 16 residues. Kept here is only the CDR3 DNA, which spans 48 bases and is read in frame from base 1. CDR1 and CDR2 were assigned from the germline V gene as KGHDR and SFDVKD. V trim: 4 bases; J trim: 6 bases; unmatched bases: 9. TCRbeta CDR3 regions were amplified from genomic DNA by means of the immunoSEQ Assay, a bias-controlled multiplex PCR. The authors' analysis ran thus. The number of nucleated cells in each sample was estimated from the amplification of reference gene primers within the assay. To quantify the absolute abundance of each unique TCRbeta CDR3 rearrangement, sequence reads were collapsed and filtered. For each sample, productive Simpson clonality was calculated by taking the square root of Simpson's diversity index across productive rearrangements. TCRdb mirrors the immuneACCESS table, restricted to in-frame sequences. Some clones are absent from its copies; in checked studies, under half trace to an unresolved V gene, and the reason for the others is unknown. The D gene and trimming were derived from the DNA, and the V and J assignments and clone size from that table. This sample holds about 170,000 clones; approximately 84% were observed only once. 0.95% to 1.5% of the sample comes from the top ten.

The sequence derives from a human donor with acute COVID-19. The donor label of this sample is uncertain. This sequence uses TRBV24-1 and TRBJ2-3, and TRBD2 matches 10 of the central bases. The sample taken for sequencing was PBMCs or T cells enriched from blood (not recorded which). CDR3 reads: CATSDLAGGPADTQYF. DNA sequence: TGTGCCACCAGTGACTTAGCGGGGGGCCCTGCGGATACGCAGTATTTT.